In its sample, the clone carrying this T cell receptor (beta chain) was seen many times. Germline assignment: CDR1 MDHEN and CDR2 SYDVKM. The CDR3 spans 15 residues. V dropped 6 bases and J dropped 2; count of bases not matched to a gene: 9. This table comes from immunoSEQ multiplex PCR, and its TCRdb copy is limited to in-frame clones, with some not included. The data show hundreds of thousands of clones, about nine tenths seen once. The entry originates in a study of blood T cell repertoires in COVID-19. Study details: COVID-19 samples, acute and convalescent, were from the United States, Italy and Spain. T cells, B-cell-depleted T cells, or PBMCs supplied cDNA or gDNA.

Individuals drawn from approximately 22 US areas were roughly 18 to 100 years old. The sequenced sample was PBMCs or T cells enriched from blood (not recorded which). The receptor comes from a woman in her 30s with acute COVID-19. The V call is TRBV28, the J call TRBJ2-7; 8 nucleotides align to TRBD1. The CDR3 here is CASSSGQGTTYEQYF. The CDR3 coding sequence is TGTGCCAGCAGCTCAGGACAGGGAACGACCTACGAGCAGTACTTC.